Given below is one T cell receptor beta chain in context. The entry originates in a study of blood T cell repertoires in COVID-19. Study summary: The origin of the acute and convalescent COVID-19 samples was the United States, Italy and Spain. T cells, B-cell-depleted T cells, or PBMCs provided the cDNA or gDNA that served as material.

This CDR3 comprises 14 residues. The germline CDR1 and CDR2 sequences are LNHDA and SQIVND (reference sequence). The V and J ends lost 3 bases and 6 bases, in that order; junction bases with no gene match: 4. TCRdb keeps only in-frame clones here, not all; method: immunoSEQ multiplex PCR. The sample includes around 74,000 clones, about 87% of them seen just once. The source of this sequence is a man in his forties or fifties with active COVID-19. This chain uses TRBV19 with TRBJ2-7, with 11 nucleotides matching TRBD2. The sample comprised peripheral blood. The CDR3 protein is CASSISGRAGEQYF. CDR3 nucleotides: TGTGCCAGTAGTATTAGCGGGAGGGCTGGCGAGCAGTACTTC.